What follows are 27 T cell receptor beta chains derived from one specimen sequenced in a study of shared clonotypes between healthy human individuals (dated by TCRdb to about 2020). CD8 naive samples were CD45RO-negative cells positively selected for CCR7, giving a CD45RA+CCR7+ population that excluded TemRA cells. The library was prepared using the immunoSEQ multiplex PCR assay. The source is immuneACCESS, and TCRdb retained only in-frame sequences with V and J called. Part of the clones is not carried over; for the studies checked, unresolved V genes explain less than half of this, and the remainder is unexplained. This sample has nearly 2 million clones in its table, and about 95% of those were observed once. The ten largest clones take up approximately 1.2% of the sample. Specimen: naive CD8+ T cells sorted from blood. The sample's cell subset or site, from its label and the paper: CD45RA+CCR7+. These receptors originate from a man aged 18 to 29 in good health.

Comments on this clone: This same CDR3 is encoded by further DNA sequences in the sample. The V call is TRBV19, the J call TRBJ2-3; tentatively, D is TRBD1 (5 bases). There are 13 residues in the CDR3. Trimming pared 5 bases from V and 2 bases from J, leaving 8 bases between. Germline loops: CDR1 LNHDA, CDR2 SQIVND (reference sequence). The CDR3 DNA sequence: TGTGCCAGTAGTCTAGGGGTCACAGATACGCAGTATTTT. Residues: CASSLGVTDTQYF. The full variable domain, with the rest looked up from reference TRBV19 and TRBJ2-3, is DGGITQSPKYLFRKEGQNVTLSCEQNLNHDAMYWYRQDPGQGLRLIYYSQIVNDFQKGDIAEGYSVSREKKESFPLTVTSAQKNPTAFYLCASSLGVTDTQYFGPGTRLTVL.

This clone was counted only a few times. At one end, the junction sequence differs from germline, possibly due to a read error. This chain joins TRBV6-5 and TRBJ2-7; D unclear. This CDR3 region has 14 residues. Germline assignment: CDR1 MNHEY and CDR2 SVGAGI. Here the CDR3 reads CASSYSLGSSEQYF. The CDR3 coding sequence is TGTGCCAGCAGTTACTCTCTAGGTTCCTCCGAGCAGTACTTC.

Concerning this clone itself: Other DNA variants within this sample encode the same CDR3. The gene calls are TRBV5-6 and TRBJ2-1, with 9 positions matching TRBD2. The CDR3 is 14 residues long. V was clipped by 4 bases and J by 5 bases; unmatched bases: 4. Germline lookup yields CDR1 SGHDT and CDR2 YYEEEE. The CDR3 coding sequence is TGTGCCAGCAGCCCCGGACTAGCGAACAATGAGCAGTTCTTC. Protein: CASSPGLANNEQFF.

The V call is TRBV18, the J call TRBJ1-5; 9 positions agree with TRBD1. This CDR3 is built from 15 residues. The V gene's germline CDR1 is KGHSH and CDR2 LQKENI. V gave up 1 base and J gave up 5 bases; unmatched junction bases: 3. CDR3 residues: CASSPRGQGDQPQHF. CDR3 DNA sequence: TGTGCCAGCTCACCACGGGGACAGGGCGATCAGCCCCAGCATTTT.

The chain couples TRBV27 to TRBJ2-7, with D unresolved. The CDR3 contains 13 residues. The V gene's germline CDR1 is MNHEY and CDR2 SMNVEV (reference sequence). Deletions cut 2 bases from V and 1 base from J, with 6 bases between. The CDR3 DNA reads TGTGCCAGCAGTTTAGCGCAGTCCTACGAGCAGTACTTC. Its protein is CASSLAQSYEQYF.

CDR3 coding DNA: TGTGCCAGCAGTTTCCGACTACCCTACTACGAGCAGTACTTC. This codes for CASSFRLPYYEQYF. The rearrangement links TRBV27 to TRBJ2-7; tentatively, D is TRBD2 (5 bases). This CDR3 spans 14 amino acids. Germline V gives CDR1 MNHEY, CDR2 SMNVEV (reference sequence). Trimming cost V 3 bases and J 3 bases, with 12 bases left between them.

A word on this clone: Within the sample, other DNA sequences also encode this same CDR3. The chain joins TRBV19 to TRBJ1-1; D is ambiguous. The V gene's germline CDR1 is LNHDA and CDR2 SQIVND (reference sequence). The V end was cut by 3 bases, the J end by 4 bases, with 9 bases between. This CDR3 has 13 residues. The CDR3 region has the DNA TGTGCCAGTAGTATGGGAGTGGGCACTGAAGCTTTCTTT. Residues: CASSMGVGTEAFF.

In this sample, this clone turned up a few times. The rearrangement joins TRBV7-9 to TRBJ1-1, with 7 bases fitting TRBD1. The length of the CDR3 is 13 residues. V was clipped by 10 bases and J by 5 bases; unmatched bases: 10. Germline CDR1 SEHNR, CDR2 FQNEAQ (reference sequence). CDR3 in amino acids: CATGTVRGTEAFF. Here the CDR3 DNA reads TGTGCCACCGGGACAGTGAGAGGTACTGAAGCTTTCTTT.

Turning to this clone: The sample has other DNA sequences that encode this CDR3 too. The rearrangement joins TRBV5-1 to TRBJ2-7, with 7 bases matching TRBD1. The CDR3 contains 14 residues. Unmatched junction bases numbered 6, after V lost 2 bases and J lost 4 bases. Germline values: CDR1 SGHRS, CDR2 YFSETQ. The CDR3 is CASSFRQGQYEQYF. CDR3 nucleotide sequence: TGCGCCAGCAGCTTCCGACAGGGTCAGTACGAGCAGTACTTC.

The rearrangement links TRBV19 to TRBJ2-1; D gene ambiguous. Trimming took off 1 base at V and 9 bases at J, with 10 bases between the two ends. The germline gives CDR1 LNHDA, CDR2 SQIVND (reference sequence). The CDR3 is 13 amino acids. The CDR3 region is CASSIAAPGEQFF. CDR3 sequence (DNA): TGTGCCAGTAGTATAGCCGCGCCGGGTGAGCAGTTCTTC.

The chain has TRBV10-2 and TRBJ2-7, with 7 nucleotides matching TRBD1. Trimming at V came to 3 bases and at J to 2 bases, leaving 1 base not matched to a gene. Germline V gene lookup returns CDR1 WSHSY and CDR2 SAAADI. This CDR3 is 13 amino acids long. CDR3 in DNA: TGCGCCAGCAGTGACAGGGGGACCTACGAGCAGTACTTC. This codes for CASSDRGTYEQYF.

This sequence joins TRBV27 and TRBJ2-3; D gene uncertain. The CDR3 has 16 residues. V lost 2 bases and J lost 2, with 14 bases in between. Germline V gene lookup returns CDR1 MNHEY and CDR2 SMNVEV (reference sequence). CDR3 coding DNA: TGTGCCAGCAGTTTAATTTGGCAGACTCTCACAGATACGCAGTATTTT. Translation: CASSLIWQTLTDTQYF.

This clone was seen a handful of times. The chain couples TRBV11-2 to TRBJ1-4; D gene unclear. Trimming took off 4 bases at V and 0 bases at J, with 9 bases between the two ends. CDR3 length: 15 residues. Looked up from germline, CDR1 is SGHAT and CDR2 is FQNNGV. The CDR3 bases are TGTGCCAGCAGCTCCTTGGTGGCAACTAATGAAAAACTGTTTTTT. The encoded protein is CASSSLVATNEKLFF.

Comment on this clone: Distinct nucleotide sequences in the sample also encode this CDR3. The chain uses TRBV6-5 and TRBJ1-4; D unresolved. The V end lost 0 bases, the J end lost 2 bases, and 10 bases lay between the germline ends. CDR3 length: 16 residues. The germline gives CDR1 MNHEY, CDR2 SVGAGI. Here the CDR3 DNA reads TGTGCCAGCAGTTACTCGGTGGGAGAGACTAATGAAAAACTGTTTTTT. This encodes CASSYSVGETNEKLFF.

This rearrangement joins TRBV30 to TRBJ1-1; D is unclear. CDR3 length: 16 residues. The germline V gene encodes CDR1 GTSNPN and CDR2 SVGIG (reference sequence). Between the trimmed V and J ends, which lost 0 bases and 1 base, there was a span of 15 bases. The CDR3 nucleotides are TGTGCCTGGAGTGTAATAACGAGGGTCTCGAACACTGAAGCTTTCTTT. Its protein product is CAWSVITRVSNTEAFF.

The rearrangement links TRBV5-4 to TRBJ2-1; unclear D gene. The CDR3 extends over 13 amino acids. Germline CDR1 reads SGHNT; CDR2 reads YYREEE (reference sequence). The ends were cut back, 0 bases at V and 6 bases at J, with 7 bases in the middle. CDR3 coding DNA: TGTGCCAGCAGCTTGGCCACTTTCAATGAGCAGTTCTTC. It is translated as CASSLATFNEQFF. Full variable domain (outside the CDR3, taken from reference TRBV5-4 and TRBJ2-1): ETGVTQSPTHLIKTRGQQVTLRCSSQSGHNTVSWYQQALGQGPQFIFQYYREEENGRGNFPPRFSGLQFPNYSSELNVNALELDDSALYLCASSLATFNEQFFGPGTRLTVL.

The V call is TRBV5-1, the J call TRBJ2-2, with D unclear. The CDR3 covers 13 residues. The ends were cut back, 3 bases at V and 5 bases at J, with 8 bases in the middle. Germline V gives CDR1 SGHRS, CDR2 YFSETQ. Here the CDR3 reads CASSSAATGELFF. Written as DNA, the CDR3 is TGCGCCAGCAGCTCCGCCGCAACCGGGGAGCTGTTTTTT.

The chain joins TRBV4-3 to TRBJ1-1; the D gene is possibly TRBD1 (5 bases). The germline CDR1 and CDR2 sequences are LGHNA and YSLEER. The CDR3 is 13 residues long. Trimming cost V 4 bases and J 11 bases, with 17 bases left between them. CDR3 nucleotides: TGCGCCAGCAGCCCCTCAGTGGCGGGACTGGCTTTCTTT. Residues: CASSPSVAGLAFF.

Regarding this clone: The sample contains more than one DNA sequence encoding this CDR3. The V call is TRBV27, the J call TRBJ2-3; D not resolved. Germline CDR1 and CDR2: MNHEY and SMNVEV (reference sequence). The CDR3 has 13 amino acids. Trimming took 5 bases from V and 0 from J, leaving 6 bases between them. The CDR3 DNA follows: TGTGCCAGCAGTATCACTAGCACAGATACGCAGTATTTT. Its translation: CASSITSTDTQYF.

V is TRBV9 and J is TRBJ2-1, with 9 bases lining up with TRBD2. Unmatched junction bases numbered 4, after V lost 0 bases and J lost 9 bases. CDR1 and CDR2 from the germline V gene are SGDLS and YYNGEE. The CDR3 extends over 14 amino acids. This CDR3 reads CASSVEGLAVEQFF. The CDR3 coding sequence is TGTGCCAGCAGCGTAGAGGGACTAGCAGTTGAGCAGTTCTTC. Drawing the rest from reference TRBV9 and TRBJ2-1, the complete variable domain is DSGVTQTPKHLITATGQRVTLRCSPRSGDLSVYWYQQSLDQGLQFLIQYYNGEERAKGNILERFSAQQFPDLHSELNLSSLELGDSALYFCASSVEGLAVEQFFGPGTRLTVL.

This clone was observed a single time. The rearrangement links TRBV27 to TRBJ2-1; D possibly corresponds to TRBD2 (6 bases). The CDR3 has 12 amino acids. With 5 bases removed from V and 10 bases from J, the gap between germline ends came to 12 bases. The germline gives CDR1 MNHEY, CDR2 SMNVEV (reference sequence). In nucleotides, the CDR3 is TGTGCCAGCAGTCGGGGGTACTCCGAGCAGTTCTTC. Translated, it gives CASSRGYSEQFF.

This clone was detected once. V is TRBV7-9 and J is TRBJ2-7; D not certain. With 2 bases removed from V and 5 bases from J, the gap between germline ends came to 13 bases. CDR3 length equals 14 residues. CDR1 is SEHNR and CDR2 is FQNEAQ in the germline V gene (reference sequence). The chain's CDR3 is CASSLSAHGNEQYF. CDR3 nucleotide sequence: TGTGCCAGCAGCTTATCAGCCCACGGAAACGAGCAGTACTTC.

This clone was seen a single time. The CDR3 spells CASSFHKLSPLHF. The DNA for the CDR3 is TGTGCCAGCAGCTTTCACAAACTTTCACCCCTCCACTTT. The V gene is TRBV5-4, the J gene TRBJ1-6, with D unresolved. Germline-derived CDR1 and CDR2 are SGHNT and YYREEE (reference sequence). Trimming removed 2 bases at V and 9 bases at J, with 9 bases between. The CDR3 runs 13 residues. Full variable domain (rest looked up from reference TRBV5-4 and TRBJ1-6): ETGVTQSPTHLIKTRGQQVTLRCSSQSGHNTVSWYQQALGQGPQFIFQYYREEENGRGNFPPRFSGLQFPNYSSELNVNALELDDSALYLCASSFHKLSPLHFGNGTRLTVT.

A remark on this clone: Other nucleotide sequences in the sample specify the same CDR3. The chain links TRBV9 to TRBJ2-7; 8 nucleotides line up with TRBD2. Germline V gene lookup returns CDR1 SGDLS and CDR2 YYNGEE. CDR3 size: 14 residues. Trimming at V came to 0 bases and at J to 4 bases, leaving 3 bases not matched to a gene. The DNA of the CDR3 is TGTGCCAGCAGCGTAGCGGGAGGGCCTTACGAGCAGTACTTC. It yields the protein CASSVAGGPYEQYF.

The rearrangement joins TRBV7-9 to TRBJ2-7; 8 bases align to TRBD1. V lost 5 bases and J lost 0; bases outside the gene matches: 15. CDR1 is SEHNR, CDR2 FQNEAQ, per germline (reference sequence). The CDR3 totals 18 residues. CDR3 amino acids: CASSGPGQAPPSSYEQYF. The CDR3 DNA is TGTGCCAGCAGCGGACCGGGACAGGCGCCCCCGAGCTCCTACGAGCAGTACTTC.

The genes are TRBV25-1 and TRBJ1-1; perhaps TRBD1 as D (6 bases). The ends were cut back, 5 bases at V and 3 bases at J, with 13 bases in the middle. CDR3 length equals 14 residues. Germline CDR1 and CDR2: MGHDK and SYGVNS. The CDR3 nucleotides are TGTGCCAGCAGTCATTTAGAGGGGGACACTGAAGCTTTCTTT. This gives the protein CASSHLEGDTEAFF.

The rearrangement joins TRBV7-9 to TRBJ1-5; D not resolved. Germline V gene lookup returns CDR1 SEHNR and CDR2 FQNEAQ (reference sequence). The CDR3 loop spans 14 amino acids. Trimming pared 5 bases from V and 1 base from J, leaving 9 bases between. Here the CDR3 reads CASSDYESNQPQHF. DNA of the CDR3: TGTGCCAGCAGCGATTACGAGAGCAATCAGCCCCAGCATTTT. Supplemented by reference TRBV7-9 and TRBJ1-5, the full variable domain reads DTGVSQNPRHKITKRGQNVTFRCDPISEHNRLYWYRQTLGQGPEFLTYFQNEAQLEKSRLLSDRFSAERPKGSFSTLEIQRTEQGDSAMYLCASSDYESNQPQHFGDGTRLSIL.